These 3 T cell receptor beta chains were sequenced from one sample in a study of OX40 agonist ivuxolimab in advanced cancers. The table came from immunoSEQ multiplex PCR; TCRdb's copy has only in-frame clones and leaves some out. The table lists roughly 75,000 clones, 86% of them singletons. The sample in question was CD4+ or CD8+ T cells sorted from blood, obtained in a trial of the OX40 agonist ivuxolimab. The receptors come from an adult with an advanced solid tumor such as melanoma, head and neck, liver or kidney cancer.

The rearrangement joins TRBV2 to TRBJ2-7; D is unresolved. V lost 4 bases and J 0 bases, leaving 10 bases between the germline ends. The CDR3 spans 14 residues. Germline V CDR1 and CDR2: SNHLY, FYNNEI. In DNA, the CDR3 is TGTGCCAGCAGTGGTGAGGCCGACTCCTACGAGCAGTACTTC. Its translation: CASSGEADSYEQYF.

CDR3 DNA sequence: TGTGCCAGCAGCTTTAGCTCGCCCTACGAGCAGTACTTC. Translated: CASSFSSPYEQYF. The J gene is TRBJ2-7, the V gene TRBV7-2; D unclear. The CDR3 runs to 13 residues. The germline CDR1 and CDR2 sequences are SGHTA and FQGNSA. V was trimmed by 3 bases and J by 2 bases, leaving 8 bases between them. The whole variable domain, remainder taken from reference TRBV7-2 and TRBJ2-7, is GAGVSQSPSNKVTEKGKDVELRCDPISGHTALYWYRQSLGQGLEFLIYFQGNSAPDKSGLPSDRFSAERTGGSVSTLTIQRTQQEDSAVYLCASSFSSPYEQYFGPGTRLTVT.

This rearrangement joins TRBV4-3 to TRBJ1-1; the match to TRBD1 covers 10 bases. This CDR3 contains 15 residues. V trimming: 3 bases; J trimming: 4 bases; junction bases outside the gene matches: 5. Per the germline V gene, CDR1 is LGHNA and CDR2 is YSLEER. DNA for the CDR3: TGCGCCAGCAGCCAGGTGGACAGGGGGAGCACTGAAGCTTTCTTT. It encodes CASSQVDRGSTEAFF.